This T cell receptor (beta chain) was identified during a study of cytomegalovirus exposure and HLA in healthy donors (dated by TCRdb to 2016 to 2017). For the wider study: According to a later analysis, one platform produced both the 100 to 150 validation repertoires and the 666 repertoires of the first cohort. The study was designed to test whether signatures of past pathogen exposure could be identified by cataloging public T cell receptors. Along with the roughly 670-subject first cohort, a separate validation cohort of 120 different subjects was used. To predict cytomegalovirus infection status, the study combined high-throughput TCR immunosequencing, statistical association of individual TCRs with disease status, and machine learning. Study-wide findings and limitations: Most TCR sequences were seen in very few donors, while some public TCRs were found in many individuals. The validation cohort had no HLA typing available for a later analysis, so co-occurrence within that cohort was assessed over all 120 or so repertoires. In vitro tests confirmed that three of the cytomegalovirus-associated TCR beta chains recognize cytomegalovirus antigens. The classifier was reported to diagnose cytomegalovirus status with high specificity and sensitivity in both the original and validation cohorts. Subsequent analysis determined that TCRs grouped into clusters in the first cohort also showed a tendency toward co-occurrence across the approximately 110 validation repertoires, and 90% to 95% of cluster scores exceeded 0. The authors suggested that the approach could potentially be generalized to other disease states and immunological phenotypes. In the study, some 180 TCR beta chains were listed as associated with cytomegalovirus.

CDR1 and CDR2 were assigned from the germline V gene (reference sequence) as SEHNR and FQNEAQ. Trimming removed 4 bases from V and 4 bases from J; the gene matches leave 5 bases unexplained. Inclusive of the bounding cysteine and phenylalanine, the CDR3 is 14 residues long. The read is trimmed to its CDR3 DNA, 42 bases read in frame from base 1. In the case of this clone: What antigen it recognizes has not been identified. Per-base qualities were not stored, and no clone one base away is much larger.

Donors formed part of the validation cohort, which comprised about 130 subjects and was distinct from the first cohort of under 800 subjects. The library relied on the immunoSEQ multiplex PCR assay. Per the authors' processing: A statistical classification framework was built for diagnosing cytomegalovirus status from the catalog of TCR beta chain sequences. TCRdb provides this immuneACCESS table in a form limited to in-frame rearrangements. Some clones are lacking; in checked studies, under half of them reflect an unresolved V gene, and why the rest are absent is not known. The V and J calls and the clone size are those of that table, but D and trimming were determined from the DNA. The sample data list approximately 110,000 clones, and about 93% of these were observed just once. Jointly, the top ten make up 1% to 1.5% of the sample.

This clonotype was sampled from a woman under 30 in good health and CMV-seronegative. Sequenced sample: PBMCs. The rearrangement combines TRBV7-9 with TRBJ2-3; TRBD1 fits 7 bases in the junction. The CDR3 is CASSSDRESDTQYF. The DNA sequence reads TGTGCCAGCAGCTCAGACAGGGAGTCAGATACGCAGTATTTT.